The rows below give T cell receptor beta chains drawn from one sample of a study of shared clonotypes between healthy human individuals. Clones were read by immunoSEQ multiplex PCR, and TCRdb kept only the in-frame ones, dropping some. Among 2 million to 3 million clones listed, around nine tenths were seen once. The specimen sequenced was naive CD4+ T cells sorted from blood. The receptors come from a man aged 18 to 35 in good health. Both conserved end residues are part of each CDR3. The D gene is left open where the match is weak. Where a row states a size, it is once, few, many or the class of an expanded clone; other rows omit it.

TRBJ2-4 | . | . | TRBV5-1 | CASSVGATGKNIQYF | TGCGCCAGCAGCGTCGGGGCTACGGGCAAAAACATTCAGTACTTC
TRBJ2-7 | . | TRBD1 | TRBV6-6 | CASSPTGTGASYEQYF | TGTGCCAGCAGTCCTACCGGGACAGGGGCTTCCTACGAGCAGTACTTC
TRBJ2-6 | . | TRBD1 | TRBV5-1 | CASSMTGSSGANVLTF | TGCGCCAGCAGTATGACAGGGAGCTCTGGGGCCAACGTCCTGACTTTC
TRBJ1-3 | once | . | TRBV11-3 | CASSSITGNTIYF | TGTGCCAGCAGCTCTATTACTGGAAACACCATATATTTT
TRBJ2-1 | . | TRBD1 | TRBV9 | CASSSLTGGNEQFF | TGTGCCAGCAGCTCCTTGACAGGGGGTAATGAGCAGTTCTTC
TRBJ1-4 | . | . | TRBV2 | CASKSGFGEKLFF | TGTGCCAGCAAGTCGGGCTTCGGGGAAAAACTGTTTTTT
TRBJ1-1 | once | TRBD1 | TRBV7-6 | CASSPGGGRNTEAFF | TGTGCCAGCAGCCCAGGGGGCGGGAGGAACACTGAAGCTTTCTTT
TRBJ2-7 | . | . | TRBV2 | CASREDGPYEQYF | TGTGCCAGCAGGGAAGACGGCCCCTACGAGCAGTACTTC
TRBJ2-7 | . | . | TRBV27 | CASSFPGTYEQYF | TGTGCCAGCAGTTTCCCCGGGACGTACGAGCAGTACTTC
TRBJ1-1 | . | . | TRBV6-5 | CASGDRSTNTEAFF | TGTGCCAGCGGAGACAGGTCGACGAACACTGAAGCTTTCTTT
TRBJ2-1 | . | TRBD2 | TRBV11-2 | CASSFFGRGAYNEQFF | TGTGCCAGCAGCTTCTTCGGGCGGGGGGCCTACAATGAGCAGTTCTTC
TRBJ2-2 | once | TRBD2 | TRBV5-4 | CASSLSTSGTKTGELFF | TGTGCCAGCAGCCTATCTACTAGCGGGACGAAAACCGGGGAGCTGTTTTTT
TRBJ2-3 | . | TRBD1 | TRBV9 | CASSAAPQGAGTDTQYF | TGTGCCAGCAGCGCAGCCCCACAGGGGGCAGGCACAGATACGCAGTATTTT
TRBJ2-5 | . | TRBD1 | TRBV6-5 | CASSSPTGVQETQYF | TGTGCCAGCAGTTCCCCGACAGGGGTCCAAGAGACCCAGTACTTC
TRBJ2-7 | . | . | TRBV5-4 | CASSSGTGTYEQYF | TGTGCCAGCAGCTCGGGAACCGGGACTTACGAGCAGTACTTC
TRBJ2-1 | once | . | TRBV9 | CASSAGTYNEQFF | TGTGCCAGCAGCGCTGGGACATACAATGAGCAGTTCTTC
TRBJ2-7 | . | TRBD1 | TRBV6-6 | CASRRGQDSSYEQYF | TGTGCCAGCAGGCGGGGACAGGACAGCTCCTACGAGCAGTACTTC
TRBJ2-1 | . | TRBD2 | TRBV25-1 | CASSPSAGGYNEQFF | TGTGCCAGCAGTCCGTCGGCGGGGGGTTACAATGAGCAGTTCTTC
TRBJ2-7 | . | TRBD1 | TRBV18 | CASSGTGAYEQYF | TGTGCCAGCTCAGGTACAGGGGCCTACGAGCAGTACTTC
TRBJ1-6 | . | TRBD1 | TRBV27 | CASSLYGDSNSPLHF | TGTGCCAGCAGTTTATACGGGGACAGCAATTCACCCCTCCACTTT
TRBJ1-5 | . | . | TRBV18 | CASSPGRDQPQHF | TGTGCCAGCTCACCGGGCAGGGATCAGCCCCAGCATTTT
TRBJ2-7 | . | . | TRBV11-2 | CASSLDSGTSYEQYF | TGTGCCAGCAGCTTAGATTCTGGTACATCCTACGAGCAGTACTTC
TRBJ2-5 | . | . | TRBV5-1 | CASSLASRETQYF | TGCGCCAGCAGCTTGGCGAGCAGGGAGACCCAGTACTTC
TRBJ2-5 | once | TRBD2 | TRBV10-3 | CAAQSTSGSETQYF | TGTGCCGCGCAATCAACTAGCGGGAGTGAGACCCAGTACTTC